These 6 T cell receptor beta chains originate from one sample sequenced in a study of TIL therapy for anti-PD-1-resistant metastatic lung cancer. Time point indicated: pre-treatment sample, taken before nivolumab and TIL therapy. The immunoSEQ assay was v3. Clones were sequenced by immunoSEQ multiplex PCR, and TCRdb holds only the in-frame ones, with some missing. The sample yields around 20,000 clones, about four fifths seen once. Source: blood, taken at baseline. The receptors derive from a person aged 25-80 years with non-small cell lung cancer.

CDR3 nucleotides: TGTGCCAGCAGGCTTGGGGCAGGGCCGTATTCTTACACAGATACGCAGTATTTT. Encoded protein: CASRLGAGPYSYTDTQYF. The gene calls are TRBV5-8 and TRBJ2-3; D perhaps matches TRBD1 (5 bases). The CDR3 has 18 residues. Trimming removed 5 bases at V and 2 bases at J, with 24 bases between. Germline-derived CDR1 and CDR2 are SGHTS and YDEGEE.

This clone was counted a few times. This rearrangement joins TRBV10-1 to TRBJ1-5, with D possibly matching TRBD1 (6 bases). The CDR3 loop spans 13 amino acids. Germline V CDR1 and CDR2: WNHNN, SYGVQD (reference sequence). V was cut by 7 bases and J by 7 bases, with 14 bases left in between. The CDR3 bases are TGCGCCAGCAAGGGGGGCGCGGGACAGCCCCAGCATTTT. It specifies CASKGGAGQPQHF.

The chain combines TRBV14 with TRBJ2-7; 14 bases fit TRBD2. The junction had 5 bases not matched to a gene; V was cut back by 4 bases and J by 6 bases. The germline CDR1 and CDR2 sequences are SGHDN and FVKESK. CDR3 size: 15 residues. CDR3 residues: CASSPTTSGRGEQYF. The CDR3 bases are TGTGCCAGCAGCCCTACGACTAGCGGGAGGGGCGAGCAGTACTTC.

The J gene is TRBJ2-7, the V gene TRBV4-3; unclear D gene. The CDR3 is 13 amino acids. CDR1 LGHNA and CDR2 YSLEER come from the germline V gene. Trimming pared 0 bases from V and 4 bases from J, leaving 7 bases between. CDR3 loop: CASSQDFSYEQYF. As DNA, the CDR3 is TGCGCCAGCAGCCAAGATTTTTCATACGAGCAGTACTTC.

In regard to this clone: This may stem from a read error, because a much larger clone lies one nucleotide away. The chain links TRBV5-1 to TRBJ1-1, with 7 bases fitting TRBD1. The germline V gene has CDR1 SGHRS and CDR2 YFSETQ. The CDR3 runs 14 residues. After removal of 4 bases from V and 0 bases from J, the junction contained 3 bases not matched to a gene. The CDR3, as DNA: TGCGCCAGCAGCCACAGGGGCATGAACACTGAAGCTTTCTTT. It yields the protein CASSHRGMNTEAFF.

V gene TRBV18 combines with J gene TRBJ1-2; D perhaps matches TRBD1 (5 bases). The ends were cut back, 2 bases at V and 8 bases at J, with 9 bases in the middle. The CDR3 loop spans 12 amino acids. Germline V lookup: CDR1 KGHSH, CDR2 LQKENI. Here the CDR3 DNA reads TGTGCCAGCTCACCAGCAGGGAGAGGCTACACCTTC. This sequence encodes CASSPAGRGYTF.